One sample yielded the 2 T cell receptor beta chains listed below, sequenced in a study of T cells in Graves' hyperthyroidism and ophthalmopathy. RNA transcripts served as the template for amplifying TCR beta CDR3 regions. The study used the HTBI primer set for a first-round RT-PCR of the TCR CDR3. TCRdb itself ran the multiplex PCR reads through MiXCR, one entry per CDR3 protein. This table has about 59,000 distinct CDR3 sequences, around 50% appearing once. Material: blood. The receptors shown here come from a woman aged 55-70 years with Graves' ophthalmopathy.

This sequence joins TRBV7-2 and TRBJ2-1, with 10 bases matching TRBD2. The germline gives CDR1 SGHTA, CDR2 FQGNSA. Trimming cost V 0 bases and J 5 bases; bases outside gene matches: 7. This CDR3 contains 17 residues. The CDR3 region is CASSLALSGGADNEQFF. CDR3 nucleotide sequence: TGTGCCAGCAGCTTAGCGCTCAGCGGGGGGGCCGACAATGAGCAGTTCTTC.

This clonotype was seen ten or more times. The V and J genes are TRBV20-1 and TRBJ1-2, with D tentatively TRBD1 (6 bases). Germline lookup yields CDR1 DFQATT and CDR2 SNEGSKA (reference sequence). The CDR3 covers 15 residues. Trimming shortened V by 1 base and J by 3 bases, and 15 bases separated the two germline ends. CDR3 loop: CSARAPVRQDYGYTF. The CDR3 nucleotides are TGCAGTGCTAGAGCCCCCGTAAGACAGGACTATGGCTACACCTTC.